A single sample gave rise to the 5 T cell receptor beta chains below, sequenced in a study of blood T cells in healthy people across ages. PCR was performed a second time for about 7 to 11 cycles using a sample-barcoded 5' primer and a J-beta primer mix. TCRdb re-analysed the 5' RACE reads in MiXCR, keeping a single row per CDR3 protein. The data contain over 600,000 distinct CDR3 sequences, more than 35% of them singletons. The sample consisted of blood. The receptors were gathered from a man aged 80 or over in good health.

The genes are TRBV3-1 and TRBJ2-7, with unresolved D. Germline CDR1 reads LGHDT; CDR2 reads YNNKEL (reference sequence). Deletions cut 2 bases from V and 1 base from J, with 9 bases between. The CDR3 totals 14 residues. This CDR3 is CASSQFVLSYEQYF. The CDR3 region has the DNA TGTGCCAGCAGCCAATTTGTCCTTTCCTACGAGCAGTACTTC.

This rearrangement joins TRBV6-1 to TRBJ1-4; 10 bases are a match to TRBD1. The CDR3 consists of 14 residues. J lost 7 bases, V lost 4 bases, and 3 bases had no gene match. Germline lookup yields CDR1 MNHNS and CDR2 SASEGT. The chain's CDR3 is CASSGQGAGEKLFF. The CDR3 nucleotides are TGTGCCAGCAGTGGACAGGGGGCCGGTGAAAAACTGTTTTTT.

This chain uses TRBV12-3 or TRBV12-4 with TRBJ2-2; TRBD1 matches at 7 bases. The V and J ends lost 6 bases and 7 bases, in that order; junction bases with no gene match: 8. The CDR3 contains 14 residues. CDR3 bases: TGTGCCAGCAGCCTTAGACAGGGTGGCGGGGAGCTGTTTTTT. Protein sequence: CASSLRQGGGELFF.

This clonotype was observed at least ten times. The chain couples TRBV12-3 or TRBV12-4 to TRBJ2-7, with D possibly TRBD2 on 5 matching bases. The CDR3 runs to 13 residues. V lost 2 bases and J lost 3, with 8 bases in between. This chain's CDR3 is CASSLLRDYEQYF. The CDR3 nucleotides are TGTGCCAGCAGTTTATTGAGGGACTACGAGCAGTACTTC.

The chain combines TRBV20-1 with TRBJ2-3; D might be TRBD2 (5 bases). V shed 3 bases and J shed 4 bases, with 14 bases lying between them. This CDR3 is built from 14 residues. Germline values: CDR1 DFQATT, CDR2 SNEGSKA (reference sequence). The CDR3 DNA sequence: TGCAGTGCTAGCTTTAGCGTGGTCCCAGATACGCAGTATTTT. Residues: CSASFSVVPDTQYF.